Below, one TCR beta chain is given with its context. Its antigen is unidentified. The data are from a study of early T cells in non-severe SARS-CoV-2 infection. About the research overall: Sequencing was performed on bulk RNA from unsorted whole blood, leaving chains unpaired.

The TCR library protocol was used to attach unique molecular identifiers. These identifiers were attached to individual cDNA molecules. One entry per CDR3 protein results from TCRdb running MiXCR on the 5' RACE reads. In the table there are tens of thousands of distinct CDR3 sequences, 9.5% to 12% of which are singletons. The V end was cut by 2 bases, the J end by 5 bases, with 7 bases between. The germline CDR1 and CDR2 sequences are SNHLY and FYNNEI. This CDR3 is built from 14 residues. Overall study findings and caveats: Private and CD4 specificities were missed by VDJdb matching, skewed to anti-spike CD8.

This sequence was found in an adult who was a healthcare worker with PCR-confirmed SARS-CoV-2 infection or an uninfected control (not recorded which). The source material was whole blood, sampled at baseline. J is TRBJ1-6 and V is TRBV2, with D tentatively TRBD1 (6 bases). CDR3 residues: CASSENRDNSPLHF. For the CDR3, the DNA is TGTGCCAGCAGTGAAAACAGGGATAATTCACCCCTCCACTTT.